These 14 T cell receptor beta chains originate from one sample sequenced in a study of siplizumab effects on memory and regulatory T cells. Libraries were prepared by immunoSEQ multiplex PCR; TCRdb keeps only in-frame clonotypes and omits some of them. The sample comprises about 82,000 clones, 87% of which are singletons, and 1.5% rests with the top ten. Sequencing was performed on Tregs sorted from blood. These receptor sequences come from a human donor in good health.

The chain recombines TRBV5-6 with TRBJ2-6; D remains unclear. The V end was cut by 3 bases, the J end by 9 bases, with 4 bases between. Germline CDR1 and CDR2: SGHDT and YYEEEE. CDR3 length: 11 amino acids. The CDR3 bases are TGTGCCAGCAGCTCCGACAACGTCCTGACTTTC. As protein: CASSSDNVLTF. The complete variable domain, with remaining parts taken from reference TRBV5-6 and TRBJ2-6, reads DAGVTQSPTHLIKTRGQQVTLRCSPKSGHDTVSWYQQALGQGPQFIFQYYEEEERQRGNFPDRFSGHQFPNYSSELNVNALLLGDSALYLCASSSDNVLTFGAGSRLTVL.

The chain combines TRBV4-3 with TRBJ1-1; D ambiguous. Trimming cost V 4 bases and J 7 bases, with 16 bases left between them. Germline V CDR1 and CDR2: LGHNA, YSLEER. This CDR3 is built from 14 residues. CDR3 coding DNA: TGCGCCAGCAGCCTCCATCAAGCCGGTTTTGAAGCTTTCTTT. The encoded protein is CASSLHQAGFEAFF.

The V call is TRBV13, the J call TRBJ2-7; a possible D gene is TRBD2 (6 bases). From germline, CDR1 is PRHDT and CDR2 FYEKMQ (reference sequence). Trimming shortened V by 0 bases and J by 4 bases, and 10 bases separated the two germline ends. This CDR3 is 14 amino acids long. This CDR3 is CASSLGPSGYEQYF. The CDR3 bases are TGTGCCAGCAGCTTAGGTCCCAGCGGGTACGAGCAGTACTTC.

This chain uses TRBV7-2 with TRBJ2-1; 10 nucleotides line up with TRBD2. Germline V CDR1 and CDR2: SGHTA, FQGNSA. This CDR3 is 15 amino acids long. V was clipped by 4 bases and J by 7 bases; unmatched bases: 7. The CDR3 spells CASSSQSGGANEQFF. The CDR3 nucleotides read TGTGCCAGCAGCTCACAGAGCGGGGGGGCAAATGAGCAGTTCTTC. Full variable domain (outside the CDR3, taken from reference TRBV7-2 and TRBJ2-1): GAGVSQSPSNKVTEKGKDVELRCDPISGHTALYWYRQSLGQGLEFLIYFQGNSAPDKSGLPSDRFSAERTGGSVSTLTIQRTQQEDSAVYLCASSSQSGGANEQFFGPGTRLTVL.

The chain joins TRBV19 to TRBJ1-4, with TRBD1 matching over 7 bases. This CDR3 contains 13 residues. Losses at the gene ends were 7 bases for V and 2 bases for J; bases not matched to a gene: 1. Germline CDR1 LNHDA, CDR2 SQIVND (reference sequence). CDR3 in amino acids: CASKGQTNEKLFF. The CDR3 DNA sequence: TGTGCCAGTAAGGGACAGACTAATGAAAAACTGTTTTTT.

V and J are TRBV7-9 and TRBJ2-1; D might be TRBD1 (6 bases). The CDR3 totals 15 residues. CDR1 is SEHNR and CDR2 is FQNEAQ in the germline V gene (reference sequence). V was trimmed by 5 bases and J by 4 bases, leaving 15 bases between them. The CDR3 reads CASSQPGTPYNEQFF. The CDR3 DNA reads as TGTGCCAGCAGCCAACCCGGGACACCATACAATGAGCAGTTCTTC.

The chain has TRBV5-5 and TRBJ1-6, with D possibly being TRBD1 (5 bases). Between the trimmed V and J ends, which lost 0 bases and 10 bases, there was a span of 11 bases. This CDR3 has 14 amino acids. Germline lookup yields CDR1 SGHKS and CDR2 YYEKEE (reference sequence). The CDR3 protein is CASSLAGGSSPLHF. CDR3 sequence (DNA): TGTGCCAGCAGCTTGGCCGGGGGGAGCTCACCCCTCCACTTT.

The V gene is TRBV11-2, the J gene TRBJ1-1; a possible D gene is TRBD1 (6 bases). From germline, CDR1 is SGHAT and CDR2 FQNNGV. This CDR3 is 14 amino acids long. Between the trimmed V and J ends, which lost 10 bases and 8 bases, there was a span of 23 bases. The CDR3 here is CAIRRGGYGKEAFF. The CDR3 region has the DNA TGTGCCATTAGGAGAGGGGGGTATGGGAAGGAAGCTTTCTTT.

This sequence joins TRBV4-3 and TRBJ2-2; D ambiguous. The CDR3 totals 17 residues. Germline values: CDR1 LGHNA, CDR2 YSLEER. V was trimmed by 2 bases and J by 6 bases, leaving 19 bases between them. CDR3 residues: CASSQSLGLDSSGELFF. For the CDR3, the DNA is TGCGCCAGCAGCCAATCCCTCGGGCTCGATTCCTCCGGGGAGCTGTTTTTT.

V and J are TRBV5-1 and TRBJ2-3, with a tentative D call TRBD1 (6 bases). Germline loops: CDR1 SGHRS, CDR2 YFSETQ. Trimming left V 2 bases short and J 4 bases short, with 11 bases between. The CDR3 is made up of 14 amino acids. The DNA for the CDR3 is TGCGCCAGCAGCTTAGGGGGTTTATCAGATACGCAGTATTTT. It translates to CASSLGGLSDTQYF.

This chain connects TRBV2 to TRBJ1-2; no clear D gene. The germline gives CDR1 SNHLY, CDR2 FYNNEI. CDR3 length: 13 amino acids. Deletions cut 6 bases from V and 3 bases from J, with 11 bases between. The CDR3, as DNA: TGTGCCAGCAGCCTGAGGAGCGACTATGGCTACACCTTC. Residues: CASSLRSDYGYTF.

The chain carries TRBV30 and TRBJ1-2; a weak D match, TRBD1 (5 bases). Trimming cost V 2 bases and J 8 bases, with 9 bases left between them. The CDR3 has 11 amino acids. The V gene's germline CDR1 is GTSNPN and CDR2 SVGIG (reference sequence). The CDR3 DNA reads TGTGCCTGGAGTAACCGGGGCGGCTACACCTTC. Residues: CAWSNRGGYTF.

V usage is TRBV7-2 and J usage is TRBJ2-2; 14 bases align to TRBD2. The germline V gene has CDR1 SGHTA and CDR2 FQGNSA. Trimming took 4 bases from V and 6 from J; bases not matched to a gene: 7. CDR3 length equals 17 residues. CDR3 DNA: TGTGCCAGCAGCTCGGGACTAGCGGGGGTTGGACCCGGGGAGCTGTTTTTT. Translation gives CASSSGLAGVGPGELFF. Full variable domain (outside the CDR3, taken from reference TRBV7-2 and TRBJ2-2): GAGVSQSPSNKVTEKGKDVELRCDPISGHTALYWYRQSLGQGLEFLIYFQGNSAPDKSGLPSDRFSAERTGGSVSTLTIQRTQQEDSAVYLCASSSGLAGVGPGELFFGEGSRLTVL.

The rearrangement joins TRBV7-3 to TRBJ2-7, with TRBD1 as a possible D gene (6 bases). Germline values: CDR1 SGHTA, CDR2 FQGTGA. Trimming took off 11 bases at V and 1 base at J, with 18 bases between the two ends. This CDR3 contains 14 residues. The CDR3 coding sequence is TGTGCCGGCCCTCTCCCAGGGGCTTCCTACGAGCAGTACTTC. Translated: CAGPLPGASYEQYF.